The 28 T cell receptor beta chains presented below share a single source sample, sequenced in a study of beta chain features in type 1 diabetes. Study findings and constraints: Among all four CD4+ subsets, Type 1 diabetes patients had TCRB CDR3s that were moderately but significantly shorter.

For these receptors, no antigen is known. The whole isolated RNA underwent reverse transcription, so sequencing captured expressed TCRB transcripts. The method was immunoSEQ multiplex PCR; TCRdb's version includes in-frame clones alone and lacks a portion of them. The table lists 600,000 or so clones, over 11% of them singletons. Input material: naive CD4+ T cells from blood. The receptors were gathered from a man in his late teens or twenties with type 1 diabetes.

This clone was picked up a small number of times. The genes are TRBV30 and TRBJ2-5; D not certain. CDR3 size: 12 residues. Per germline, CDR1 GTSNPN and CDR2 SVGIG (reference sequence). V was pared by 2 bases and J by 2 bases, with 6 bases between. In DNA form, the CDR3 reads TGTGCCTGGAGTTCCAATCAAGAGACCCAGTACTTC. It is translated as CAWSSNQETQYF.

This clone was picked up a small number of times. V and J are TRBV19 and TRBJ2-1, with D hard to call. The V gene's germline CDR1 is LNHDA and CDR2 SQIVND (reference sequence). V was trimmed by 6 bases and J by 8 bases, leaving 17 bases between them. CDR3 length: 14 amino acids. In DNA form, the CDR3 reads TGTGCCAGTAGGCCCTTTATGATGATGGATGAGCAGTTCTTC. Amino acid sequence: CASRPFMMMDEQFF.

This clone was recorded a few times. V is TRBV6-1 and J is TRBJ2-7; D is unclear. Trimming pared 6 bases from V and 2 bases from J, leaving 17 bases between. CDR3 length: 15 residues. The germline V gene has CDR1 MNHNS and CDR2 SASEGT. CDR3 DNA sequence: TGTGCCAGCAGGCCCCAAGGCAGGCGTGCCTACGAGCAGTACTTC. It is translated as CASRPQGRRAYEQYF.

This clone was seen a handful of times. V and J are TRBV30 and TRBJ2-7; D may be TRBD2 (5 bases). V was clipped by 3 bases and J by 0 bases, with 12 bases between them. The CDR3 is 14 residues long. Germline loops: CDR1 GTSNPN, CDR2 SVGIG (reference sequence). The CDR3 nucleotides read TGTGCCTGGAGGGCGGATGGACTCTCCTACGAGCAGTACTTC. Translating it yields CAWRADGLSYEQYF.

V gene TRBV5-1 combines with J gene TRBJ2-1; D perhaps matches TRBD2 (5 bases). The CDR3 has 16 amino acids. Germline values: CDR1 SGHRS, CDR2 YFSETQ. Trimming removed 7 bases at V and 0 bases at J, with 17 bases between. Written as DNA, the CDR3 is TGCGCCAGCGGCAGCTTATCGGGAAACTCCTACAATGAGCAGTTCTTC. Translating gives CASGSLSGNSYNEQFF.

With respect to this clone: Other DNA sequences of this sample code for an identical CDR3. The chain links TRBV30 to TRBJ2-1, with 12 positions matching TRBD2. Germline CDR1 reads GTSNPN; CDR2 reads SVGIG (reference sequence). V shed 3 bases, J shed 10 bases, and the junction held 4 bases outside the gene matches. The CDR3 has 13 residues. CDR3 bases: TGTGCCTGGAGGGGACTAGCGGGTGGGGAGCAGTTCTTC. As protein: CAWRGLAGGEQFF. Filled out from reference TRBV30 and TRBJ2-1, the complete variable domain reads SQTIHQWPATLVQPVGSPLSLECTVEGTSNPNLYWYRQAAGRGLQLLFYSVGIGQISSEVPQNLSASRPQDRQFILSSKKLLLSDSGFYLCAWRGLAGGEQFFGPGTRLTVL.

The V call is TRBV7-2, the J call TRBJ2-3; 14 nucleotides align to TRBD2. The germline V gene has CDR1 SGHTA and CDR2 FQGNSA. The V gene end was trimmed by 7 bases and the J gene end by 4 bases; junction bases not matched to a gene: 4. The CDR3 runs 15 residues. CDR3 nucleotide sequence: TGTGCCAGCACCGCGGGACTAGCGGGAGCAGATACGCAGTATTTT. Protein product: CASTAGLAGADTQYF. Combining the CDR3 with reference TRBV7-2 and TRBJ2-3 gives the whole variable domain GAGVSQSPSNKVTEKGKDVELRCDPISGHTALYWYRQSLGQGLEFLIYFQGNSAPDKSGLPSDRFSAERTGGSVSTLTIQRTQQEDSAVYLCASTAGLAGADTQYFGPGTRLTVL.

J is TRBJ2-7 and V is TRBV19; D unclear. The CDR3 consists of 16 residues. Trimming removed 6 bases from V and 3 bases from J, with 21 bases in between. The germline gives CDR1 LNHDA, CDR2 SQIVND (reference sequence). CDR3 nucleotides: TGTGCCAGTAGCTTCCGGGCCTCTACAATCATCTACGAGCAGTACTTC. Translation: CASSFRASTIIYEQYF.

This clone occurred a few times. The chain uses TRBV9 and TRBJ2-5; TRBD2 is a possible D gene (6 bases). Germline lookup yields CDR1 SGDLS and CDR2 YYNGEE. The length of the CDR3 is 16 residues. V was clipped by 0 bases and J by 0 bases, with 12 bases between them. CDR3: CASSVAPRGDQETQYF. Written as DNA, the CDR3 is TGTGCCAGCAGCGTAGCTCCGCGCGGGGACCAAGAGACCCAGTACTTC.

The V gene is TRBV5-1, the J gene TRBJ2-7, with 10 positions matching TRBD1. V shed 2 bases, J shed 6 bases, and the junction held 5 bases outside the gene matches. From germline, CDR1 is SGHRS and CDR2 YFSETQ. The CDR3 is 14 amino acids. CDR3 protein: CASSFRQGASEQYF. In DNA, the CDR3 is TGCGCCAGCAGCTTTCGACAGGGGGCTTCCGAGCAGTACTTC.

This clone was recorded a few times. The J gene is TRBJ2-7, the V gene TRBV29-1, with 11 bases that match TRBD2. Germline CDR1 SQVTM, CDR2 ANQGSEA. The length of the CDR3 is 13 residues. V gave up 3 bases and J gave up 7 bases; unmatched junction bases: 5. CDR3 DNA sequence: TGCAGCGTTGACCTCCGGACTAGCGGGGAGCAGTACTTC. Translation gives CSVDLRTSGEQYF.

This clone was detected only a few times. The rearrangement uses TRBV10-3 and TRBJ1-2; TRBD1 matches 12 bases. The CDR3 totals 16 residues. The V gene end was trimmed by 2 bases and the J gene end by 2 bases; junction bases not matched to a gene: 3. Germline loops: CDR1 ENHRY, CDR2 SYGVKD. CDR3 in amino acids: CAISERDRGQNYGYTF. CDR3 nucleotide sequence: TGTGCCATCAGTGAGAGGGACAGGGGGCAAAACTATGGCTACACCTTC.

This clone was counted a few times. The CDR3, as DNA: TGTGCCAGCAGCGTATCCGGGAACTACGAGCAGTACTTC. The encoded protein is CASSVSGNYEQYF. The chain couples TRBV9 to TRBJ2-7; D might be TRBD2 (5 bases). The CDR3 runs 13 residues. Germline loops: CDR1 SGDLS, CDR2 YYNGEE. Trimming pared 1 base from V and 3 bases from J, leaving 8 bases between.

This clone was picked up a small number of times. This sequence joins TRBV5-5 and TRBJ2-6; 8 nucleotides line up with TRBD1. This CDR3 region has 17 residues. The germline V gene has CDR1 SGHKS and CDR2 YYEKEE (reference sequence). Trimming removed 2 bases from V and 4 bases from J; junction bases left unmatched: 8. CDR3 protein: CASSFSSTGAGANVLTF. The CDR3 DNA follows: TGTGCCAGCAGCTTCAGCTCGACAGGGGCCGGGGCCAACGTCCTGACTTTC.

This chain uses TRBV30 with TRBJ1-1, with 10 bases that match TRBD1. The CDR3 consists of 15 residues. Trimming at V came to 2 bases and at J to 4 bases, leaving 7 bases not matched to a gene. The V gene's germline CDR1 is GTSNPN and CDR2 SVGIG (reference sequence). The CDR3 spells CAWSHVRQGATEAFF. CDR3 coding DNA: TGTGCCTGGAGTCATGTTCGACAGGGGGCCACTGAAGCTTTCTTT.

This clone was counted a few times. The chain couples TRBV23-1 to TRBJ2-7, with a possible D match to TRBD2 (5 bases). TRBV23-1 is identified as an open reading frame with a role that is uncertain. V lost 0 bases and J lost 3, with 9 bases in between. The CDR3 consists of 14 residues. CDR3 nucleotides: TGCGCCAGCAGTCAATCGACCGGGATCTACGAGCAGTACTTC. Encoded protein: CASSQSTGIYEQYF.

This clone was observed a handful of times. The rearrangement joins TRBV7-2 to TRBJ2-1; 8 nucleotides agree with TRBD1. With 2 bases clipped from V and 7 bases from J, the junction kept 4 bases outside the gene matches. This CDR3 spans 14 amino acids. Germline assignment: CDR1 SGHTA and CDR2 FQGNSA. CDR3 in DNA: TGTGCCAGCAGCTTAAGCAGGGGGCGAAATGAGCAGTTCTTC. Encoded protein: CASSLSRGRNEQFF.

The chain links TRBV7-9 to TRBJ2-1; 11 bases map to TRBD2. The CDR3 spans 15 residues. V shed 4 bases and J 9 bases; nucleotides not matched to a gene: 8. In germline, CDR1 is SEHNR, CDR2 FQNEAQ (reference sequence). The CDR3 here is CASSSGTSGYAEQFF. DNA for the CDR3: TGTGCCAGCAGCTCCGGGACTAGCGGTTATGCTGAGCAGTTCTTC.

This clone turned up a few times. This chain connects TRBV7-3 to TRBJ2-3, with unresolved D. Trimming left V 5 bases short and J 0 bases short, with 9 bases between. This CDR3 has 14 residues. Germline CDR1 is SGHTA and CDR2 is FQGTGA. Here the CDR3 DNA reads TGTGCCAGCAGCCCCGGCGCTAGCACAGATACGCAGTATTTT. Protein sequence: CASSPGASTDTQYF.

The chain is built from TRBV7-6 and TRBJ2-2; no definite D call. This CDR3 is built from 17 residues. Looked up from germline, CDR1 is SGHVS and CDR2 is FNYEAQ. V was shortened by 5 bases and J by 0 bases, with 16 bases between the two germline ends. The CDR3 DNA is TGTGCCAGCAGCGCCCGATACATCCCGGCGAACACCGGGGAGCTGTTTTTT. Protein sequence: CASSARYIPANTGELFF.

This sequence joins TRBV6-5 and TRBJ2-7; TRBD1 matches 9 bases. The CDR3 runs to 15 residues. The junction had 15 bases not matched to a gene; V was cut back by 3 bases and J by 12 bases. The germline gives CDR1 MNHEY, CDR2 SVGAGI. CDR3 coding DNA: TGTGCCAGCAGTTATTCCCTTGGACAGGGGAGGGTTCGGTACTTC. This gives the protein CASSYSLGQGRVRYF.

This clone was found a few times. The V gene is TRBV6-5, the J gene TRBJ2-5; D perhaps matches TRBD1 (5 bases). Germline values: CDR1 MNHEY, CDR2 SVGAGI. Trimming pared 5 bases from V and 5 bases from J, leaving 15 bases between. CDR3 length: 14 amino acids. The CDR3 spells CASSRGNVRETQYF. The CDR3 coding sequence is TGTGCCAGCAGTAGGGGCAACGTAAGGGAGACCCAGTACTTC.

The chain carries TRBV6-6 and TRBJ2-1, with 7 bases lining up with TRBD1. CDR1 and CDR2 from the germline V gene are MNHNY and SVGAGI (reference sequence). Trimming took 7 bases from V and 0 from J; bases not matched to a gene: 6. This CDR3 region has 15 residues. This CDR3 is CASTRGQSSYNEQFF. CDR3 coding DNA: TGTGCCAGCACTAGGGGACAGTCCTCCTACAATGAGCAGTTCTTC.

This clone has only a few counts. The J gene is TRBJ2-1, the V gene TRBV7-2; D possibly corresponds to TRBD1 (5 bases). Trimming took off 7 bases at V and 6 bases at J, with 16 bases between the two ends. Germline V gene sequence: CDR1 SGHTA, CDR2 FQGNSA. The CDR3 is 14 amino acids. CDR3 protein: CASTSGYGSNEQFF. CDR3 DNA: TGTGCCAGCACCTCAGGGTACGGGTCCAATGAGCAGTTCTTC. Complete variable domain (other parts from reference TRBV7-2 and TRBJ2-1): GAGVSQSPSNKVTEKGKDVELRCDPISGHTALYWYRQSLGQGLEFLIYFQGNSAPDKSGLPSDRFSAERTGGSVSTLTIQRTQQEDSAVYLCASTSGYGSNEQFFGPGTRLTVL.

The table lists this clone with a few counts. The CDR3 region has the DNA TGTGCCAGCAGCTCGGGACCACACGGAGATACGCAGTATTTT. As protein: CASSSGPHGDTQYF. The chain carries TRBV7-6 and TRBJ2-3; either TRBD1 or TRBD2 may fit D (5 bases each). The CDR3 length is 14 residues. Trimming took off 4 bases at V and 5 bases at J, with 13 bases between the two ends. Germline CDR1 is SGHVS and CDR2 is FNYEAQ. The complete variable domain, with remaining parts taken from reference TRBV7-6 and TRBJ2-3, reads GAGVSQSPRYKVTKRGQDVALRCDPISGHVSLYWYRQALGQGPEFLTYFNYEAQQDKSGLPNDRFSAERPEGSISTLTIQRTEQRDSAMYRCASSSGPHGDTQYFGPGTRLTVL.

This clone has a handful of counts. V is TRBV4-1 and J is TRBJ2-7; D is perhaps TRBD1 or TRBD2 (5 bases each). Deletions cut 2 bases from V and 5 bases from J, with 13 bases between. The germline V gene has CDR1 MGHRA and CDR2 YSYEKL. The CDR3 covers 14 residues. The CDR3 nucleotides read TGCGCCAGCAGCCAACAGGGAGTATTGAACGAGCAGTACTTC. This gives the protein CASSQQGVLNEQYF.

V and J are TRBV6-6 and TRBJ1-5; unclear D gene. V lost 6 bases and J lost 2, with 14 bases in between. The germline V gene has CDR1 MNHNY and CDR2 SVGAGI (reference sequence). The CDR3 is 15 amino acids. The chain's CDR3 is CASRARGEGNQPQHF. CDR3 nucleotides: TGTGCCAGCAGGGCTCGGGGTGAGGGCAATCAGCCCCAGCATTTT.

The CDR3 protein is CASISPGANYGYTF. In DNA, the CDR3 is TGTGCCAGCATATCGCCGGGAGCTAACTATGGCTACACCTTC. The rearrangement links TRBV6-6 to TRBJ1-2; unclear D gene. The germline V gene encodes CDR1 MNHNY and CDR2 SVGAGI (reference sequence). The ends were cut back, 7 bases at V and 0 bases at J, with 12 bases in the middle. This CDR3 has 14 amino acids.